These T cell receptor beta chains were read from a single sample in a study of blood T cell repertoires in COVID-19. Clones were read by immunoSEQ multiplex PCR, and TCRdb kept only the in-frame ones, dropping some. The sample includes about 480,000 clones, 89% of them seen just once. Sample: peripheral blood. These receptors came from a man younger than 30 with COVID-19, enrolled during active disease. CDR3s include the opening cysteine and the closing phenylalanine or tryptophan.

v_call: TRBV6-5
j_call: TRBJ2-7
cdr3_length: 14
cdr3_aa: CASSRTSGAYEQYF

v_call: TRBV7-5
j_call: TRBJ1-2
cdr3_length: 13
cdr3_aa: CVRSLAGGGGYTF

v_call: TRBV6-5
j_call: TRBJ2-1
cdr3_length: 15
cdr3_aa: CASIKTGEGYNEQFF

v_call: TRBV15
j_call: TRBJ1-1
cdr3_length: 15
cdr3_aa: CATSRGNTGGTEAFF

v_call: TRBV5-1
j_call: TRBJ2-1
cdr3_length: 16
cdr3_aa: CASSLANLAGYNEQFF

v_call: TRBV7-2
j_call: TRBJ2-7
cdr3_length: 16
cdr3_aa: CASSLEVASGRYEQYF

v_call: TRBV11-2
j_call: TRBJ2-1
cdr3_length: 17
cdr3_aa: CASSRWTSGDKYNEQFF

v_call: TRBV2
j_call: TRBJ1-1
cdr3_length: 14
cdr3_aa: CASSEEEGALPAFF

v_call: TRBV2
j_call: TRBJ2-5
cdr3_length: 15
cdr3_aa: CASSDGASGQETQYF

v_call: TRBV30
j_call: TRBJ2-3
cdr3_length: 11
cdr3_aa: CAWGVADTQYF

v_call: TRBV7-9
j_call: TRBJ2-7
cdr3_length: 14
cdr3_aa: CASNSAGTGGEQYF

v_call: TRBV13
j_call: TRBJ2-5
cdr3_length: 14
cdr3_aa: CASSDTRVRETQYF

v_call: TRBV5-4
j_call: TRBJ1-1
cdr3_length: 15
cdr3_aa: CASSFWDRAYTEAFF

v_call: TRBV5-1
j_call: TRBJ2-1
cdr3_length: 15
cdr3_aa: CASSGGQGDYNEQFF

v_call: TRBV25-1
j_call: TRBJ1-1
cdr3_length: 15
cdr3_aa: CASSEYRGGNTEAFF

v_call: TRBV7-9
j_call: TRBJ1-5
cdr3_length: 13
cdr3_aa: CASRETGTGPQHF

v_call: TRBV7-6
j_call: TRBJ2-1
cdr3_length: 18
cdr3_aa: CASSLVGGSGSSYNEQFF

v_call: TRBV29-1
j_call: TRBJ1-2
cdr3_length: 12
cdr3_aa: CSVTGGDGGYTF

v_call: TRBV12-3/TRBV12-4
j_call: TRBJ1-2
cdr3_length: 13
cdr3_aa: CASRPTGKSGYTF

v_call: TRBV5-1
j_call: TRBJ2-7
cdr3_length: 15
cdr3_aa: CASSRDGEVSYEQYF

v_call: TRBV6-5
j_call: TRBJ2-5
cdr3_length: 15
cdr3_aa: CASSPTGTGTETQYF

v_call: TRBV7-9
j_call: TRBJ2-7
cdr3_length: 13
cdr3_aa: CASSLIAGYEQYF

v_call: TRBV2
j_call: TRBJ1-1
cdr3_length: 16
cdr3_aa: CARGPAWTDDNTEAFF

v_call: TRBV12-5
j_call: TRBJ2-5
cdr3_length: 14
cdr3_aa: CASGLWGGRETQYF

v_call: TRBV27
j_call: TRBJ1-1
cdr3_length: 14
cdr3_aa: CASSAGILNTEAFF

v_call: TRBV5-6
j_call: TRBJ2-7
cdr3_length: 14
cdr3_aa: CASSYGKGVYEQYF

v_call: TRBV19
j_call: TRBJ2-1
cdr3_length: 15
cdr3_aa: CASSIVVGVPNEQFF

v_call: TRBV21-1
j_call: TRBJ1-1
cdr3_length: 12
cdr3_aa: CAGLRSGTEAFF

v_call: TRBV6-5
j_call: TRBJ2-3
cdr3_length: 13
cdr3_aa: CASRLDRRDTQYF

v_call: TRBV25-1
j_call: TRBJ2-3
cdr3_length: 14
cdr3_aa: CASSVGRSTDTQYF

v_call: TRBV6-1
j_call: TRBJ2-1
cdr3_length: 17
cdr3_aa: CASSDLLREGLGNEQFF

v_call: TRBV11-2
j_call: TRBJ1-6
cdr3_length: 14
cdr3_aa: CASSFPSPGVTLHF